A selection of T cell receptor beta chains follows, all from one sample in a study of naive and memory T cell subsets. MiXCR, run by TCRdb on the UMI-ligation and nested PCR reads, gives a single entry per CDR3 protein. The sample has approximately 85,000 distinct CDR3 sequences; about 7% are singletons. Sequences were obtained from central memory CD4+ T cells from blood. Every receptor here comes from a human donor in good health. Both conserved end residues are part of each CDR3. Fields, in order: CDR3 protein, CDR3 DNA, D gene, J gene, clone size, V gene. D genes are given only for firm matches. Rows may omit the clone size; those that give it use once, few, many or a size class.

cdr3_aa: CATDIGNTIYF
cdr3_nt: TGTGCAACGGACATAGGAAACACCATATATTTT
d_call: .
j_call: TRBJ1-3
clone_size: .
v_call: TRBV2

cdr3_aa: CATSDHSNQPQHF
cdr3_nt: TGTGCCACCAGTGACCATAGCAATCAGCCCCAGCATTTT
d_call: .
j_call: TRBJ1-5
clone_size: many
v_call: TRBV24-1

cdr3_aa: CSARPAGNTIYF
cdr3_nt: TGCAGTGCTAGGCCTGCTGGAAACACCATATATTTT
d_call: .
j_call: TRBJ1-3
clone_size: many
v_call: TRBV20-1

cdr3_aa: CSARVDSQTQYF
cdr3_nt: TGCAGTGCTAGAGTGGATTCCCAAACGCAGTATTTT
d_call: .
j_call: TRBJ2-3
clone_size: many
v_call: TRBV20-1

cdr3_aa: CASSSTGTALYTQYF
cdr3_nt: TGTGCCAGCAGCTCGACCGGGACAGCGCTATATACGCAGTATTTT
d_call: TRBD1
j_call: TRBJ2-3
clone_size: many
v_call: TRBV7-2

cdr3_aa: CASSRANTGELFF
cdr3_nt: TGTGCCAGCAGCCGAGCCAACACCGGGGAGCTGTTTTTT
d_call: .
j_call: TRBJ2-2
clone_size: .
v_call: TRBV7-3

cdr3_aa: CAIRGNENYEQYF
cdr3_nt: TGTGCCATCAGGGGGAACGAAAACTACGAGCAGTACTTC
d_call: .
j_call: TRBJ2-7
clone_size: many
v_call: TRBV10-3

cdr3_aa: CAWSKGTAERSQYF
cdr3_nt: TGTGCCTGGAGTAAAGGGACAGCGGAGCGGTCCCAGTACTTC
d_call: TRBD1
j_call: TRBJ2-5
clone_size: .
v_call: TRBV30

cdr3_aa: CASSSRPSEQYF
cdr3_nt: TGTGCCAGCAGTAGTCGGCCTAGCGAGCAGTACTTC
d_call: .
j_call: TRBJ2-7
clone_size: few
v_call: TRBV12-3/TRBV12-4

cdr3_aa: CARPSGVADTQYF
cdr3_nt: TGTGCCAGACCCTCGGGGGTAGCAGATACGCAGTATTTT
d_call: .
j_call: TRBJ2-3
clone_size: many
v_call: TRBV2

cdr3_aa: CSARPRELARNEQFF
cdr3_nt: TGCAGTGCTAGGCCCCGCGAATTAGCTCGGAATGAGCAGTTCTTC
d_call: .
j_call: TRBJ2-1
clone_size: many
v_call: TRBV20-1

cdr3_aa: CASSPSSNQPQHF
cdr3_nt: TGTGCCAGCTCACCTTCTAGCAATCAGCCCCAGCATTTT
d_call: .
j_call: TRBJ1-5
clone_size: few
v_call: TRBV18

cdr3_aa: CASRKDGTGGLETQYF
cdr3_nt: TGCGCCAGCAGGAAAGACGGGACAGGGGGCCTGGAGACCCAGTACTTC
d_call: TRBD1
j_call: TRBJ2-5
clone_size: .
v_call: TRBV5-1

cdr3_aa: CASSLGLADEQFF
cdr3_nt: TGTGCCAGCAGCTTGGGACTAGCAGACGAGCAGTTCTTC
d_call: TRBD2
j_call: TRBJ2-1
clone_size: many
v_call: TRBV11-2

cdr3_aa: CASSQEVAQETQYF
cdr3_nt: TGTGCCAGCAGCCAAGAGGTAGCACAAGAGACCCAGTACTTC
d_call: .
j_call: TRBJ2-5
clone_size: many
v_call: TRBV4-2

cdr3_aa: CSASRENNEKLFF
cdr3_nt: TGCAGTGCTAGCAGGGAGAATAATGAAAAACTGTTTTTT
d_call: .
j_call: TRBJ1-4
clone_size: many
v_call: TRBV20-1

cdr3_aa: CSARGQGGPNQPQHF
cdr3_nt: TGCAGTGCTAGAGGACAGGGGGGGCCTAATCAGCCCCAGCATTTT
d_call: TRBD1
j_call: TRBJ1-5
clone_size: few
v_call: TRBV20-1

cdr3_aa: CSATNPGQGSSEAFF
cdr3_nt: TGCAGTGCTACGAATCCGGGACAGGGTTCGTCGGAAGCTTTCTTT
d_call: TRBD1
j_call: TRBJ1-1
clone_size: few
v_call: TRBV20-1

cdr3_aa: CASSQEWTGAQPQHF
cdr3_nt: TGTGCCAGCAGCCAAGAATGGACAGGGGCTCAGCCCCAGCATTTT
d_call: TRBD1
j_call: TRBJ1-5
clone_size: .
v_call: TRBV4-2

cdr3_aa: CAILGQGVDTQYF
cdr3_nt: TGTGCCATCCTCGGGCAGGGAGTAGATACGCAGTATTTT
d_call: .
j_call: TRBJ2-3
clone_size: .
v_call: TRBV10-3

cdr3_aa: CASSNSGGNSPLHF
cdr3_nt: TGTGCCAGCAGCAACTCAGGGGGGAATTCACCCCTCCACTTT
d_call: TRBD1
j_call: TRBJ1-6
clone_size: many
v_call: TRBV3-1

cdr3_aa: CASSRISQGLYEQYF
cdr3_nt: TGTGCCAGCAGTAGAATTTCCCAGGGTTTATACGAGCAGTACTTC
d_call: .
j_call: TRBJ2-7
clone_size: many
v_call: TRBV12-3/TRBV12-4

cdr3_aa: CASRPRTGSSTEAFF
cdr3_nt: TGTGCCAGCAGACCTAGGACAGGGAGTTCCACTGAAGCTTTCTTT
d_call: TRBD1
j_call: TRBJ1-1
clone_size: few
v_call: TRBV6-2/TRBV6-3

cdr3_aa: CASSPAWGGPQAFDEQYF
cdr3_nt: TGCGCCAGCAGCCCGGCCTGGGGAGGGCCCCAGGCCTTCGACGAGCAGTACTTC
d_call: TRBD2
j_call: TRBJ2-7
clone_size: many
v_call: TRBV5-1

cdr3_aa: CASSATRGQTDTQYF
cdr3_nt: TGTGCCAGCTCTGCGACTAGAGGGCAGACAGATACGCAGTATTTT
d_call: .
j_call: TRBJ2-3
clone_size: .
v_call: TRBV18

cdr3_aa: CASSLSYGENEAFF
cdr3_nt: TGTGCCAGCAGCTTATCCTACGGAGAGAATGAAGCTTTCTTT
d_call: .
j_call: TRBJ1-1
clone_size: many
v_call: TRBV11-2

cdr3_aa: CASSLGKHYNSPLHF
cdr3_nt: TGTGCCAGTAGTCTCGGCAAGCACTATAATTCACCCCTCCACTTT
d_call: .
j_call: TRBJ1-6
clone_size: many
v_call: TRBV19

cdr3_aa: CSLRGGPETQYF
cdr3_nt: TGCAGCCTCCGGGGGGGGCCGGAGACCCAGTACTTC
d_call: TRBD2
j_call: TRBJ2-5
clone_size: .
v_call: TRBV20-1

cdr3_aa: CASRESGGDGEQFF
cdr3_nt: TGTGCCAGCAGGGAAAGCGGGGGGGATGGCGAGCAGTTCTTC
d_call: TRBD2
j_call: TRBJ2-1
clone_size: .
v_call: TRBV6-5

cdr3_aa: CSANPGLAGSYNEQFF
cdr3_nt: TGCAGTGCTAATCCGGGACTAGCGGGATCTTACAATGAGCAGTTCTTC
d_call: TRBD2
j_call: TRBJ2-1
clone_size: many
v_call: TRBV20-1

cdr3_aa: CASSPPGVRNEKLFF
cdr3_nt: TGTGCCAGCTCACCACCGGGGGTTCGTAATGAAAAACTGTTTTTT
d_call: .
j_call: TRBJ1-4
clone_size: few
v_call: TRBV18

cdr3_aa: CATSREARAGGEPQHF
cdr3_nt: TGTGCCACCAGCAGAGAGGCCAGGGCAGGGGGGGAGCCCCAGCATTTT
d_call: TRBD1
j_call: TRBJ1-5
clone_size: .
v_call: TRBV15

cdr3_aa: CASRNYAEGTQPEAFF
cdr3_nt: TGTGCCAGCAGGAATTACGCCGAGGGGACCCAACCTGAAGCTTTCTTT
d_call: .
j_call: TRBJ1-1
clone_size: .
v_call: TRBV25-1

cdr3_aa: CASSQSYEQYF
cdr3_nt: TGTGCCAGCAGTCAGTCCTACGAGCAGTACTTC
d_call: .
j_call: TRBJ2-7
clone_size: many
v_call: TRBV2

cdr3_aa: CASSASDSNQPQHF
cdr3_nt: TGTGCCAGCAGTGCAAGCGACAGCAATCAGCCCCAGCATTTT
d_call: .
j_call: TRBJ1-5
clone_size: many
v_call: TRBV6-6

cdr3_aa: CAVGVSEFVNEQYF
cdr3_nt: TGTGCCGTGGGGGTCTCGGAGTTTGTGAACGAGCAGTACTTC
d_call: .
j_call: TRBJ2-7
clone_size: .
v_call: TRBV5-4

cdr3_aa: CASSSGQGFSGTEAFF
cdr3_nt: TGTGCCAGCAGCTCCGGACAGGGGTTCAGTGGCACTGAAGCTTTCTTT
d_call: TRBD1
j_call: TRBJ1-1
clone_size: .
v_call: TRBV6-2/TRBV6-3

cdr3_aa: CSASPGGRLLKSGANVLTF
cdr3_nt: TGCAGTGCTAGTCCCGGGGGAAGGCTCCTCAAGTCTGGGGCCAACGTCCTGACTTTC
d_call: .
j_call: TRBJ2-6
clone_size: many
v_call: TRBV20-1

cdr3_aa: CASVGGLSGANVLTF
cdr3_nt: TGTGCCAGCGTGGGCGGCCTCAGTGGGGCCAACGTCCTGACTTTC
d_call: .
j_call: TRBJ2-6
clone_size: many
v_call: TRBV28

cdr3_aa: CASSVTGRAADTQYF
cdr3_nt: TGTGCCAGCAGCGTCACTGGACGGGCGGCAGATACGCAGTATTTT
d_call: .
j_call: TRBJ2-3
clone_size: many
v_call: TRBV9